One and the same sample provided the 21 T cell receptor beta chains below, sequenced in a study of blood T cell repertoires in COVID-19. Profiled with immunoSEQ multiplex PCR; TCRdb holds only in-frame clones, not every one. The sample holds 130,000 to 150,000 clones, approximately 85% seen once. Sequencing was performed on peripheral blood. These receptors originate from a human donor with acute or convalescent COVID-19. The donor label of this sample is uncertain.

The V gene is TRBV27, the J gene TRBJ1-1, with D unclear. Per the germline V gene, CDR1 is MNHEY and CDR2 is SMNVEV (reference sequence). Trimming left V 0 bases short and J 0 bases short, with 11 bases between. The CDR3 length is 16 residues. This chain's CDR3 is CASSLSVWQVNTEAFF. The CDR3 DNA sequence: TGTGCCAGCAGTTTATCGGTCTGGCAGGTGAACACTGAAGCTTTCTTT.

This clone was picked up one time. The genes are TRBV20-1 and TRBJ2-5; 7 nucleotides match TRBD1. CDR3 length: 15 residues. Trimming removed 3 bases from V and 1 base from J; junction bases left unmatched: 8. Per the germline V gene, CDR1 is DFQATT and CDR2 is SNEGSKA (reference sequence). Here the CDR3 DNA reads TGCAGTGCTAGTCGTACAGGGGAAACCCAAGAGACCCAGTACTTC. Its translation is CSASRTGETQETQYF.

The V call is TRBV5-6, the J call TRBJ1-2, with 7 bases fitting TRBD1. The V and J ends lost 4 bases and 8 bases, in that order; junction bases with no gene match: 8. This CDR3 is 13 amino acids long. Germline V gene sequence: CDR1 SGHDT, CDR2 YYEEEE. The CDR3 spells CASSHPTGRGYTF. The CDR3, as DNA: TGTGCCAGCAGCCATCCGACAGGGAGAGGCTACACCTTC.

This clone appeared a single time. The gene calls are TRBV6-2 or TRBV6-3 and TRBJ2-3; weak D call: TRBD2 (7 bases). The V end lost 2 bases, the J end lost 2 bases, and 23 bases lay between the germline ends. The CDR3 is 19 amino acids. Germline V lookup: CDR1 MNHEY, CDR2 SVGEGT. The CDR3 loop reads CASSYRPGGILADTDTQYF. The CDR3, as DNA: TGTGCCAGCAGTTACCGACCGGGGGGCATCTTAGCCGACACAGATACGCAGTATTTT.

The genes are TRBV7-2 and TRBJ1-4; D is ambiguous. The CDR3 sequence is 15 residues long. V gave up 6 bases and J gave up 0 bases, with 11 bases separating them. CDR1 SGHTA and CDR2 FQGNSA come from the germline V gene. CDR3 nucleotide sequence: TGTGCCAGCAGTCACACATCGACAACTAATGAAAAACTGTTTTTT. This codes for CASSHTSTTNEKLFF.

The chain uses TRBV5-1 and TRBJ2-5; maybe TRBD1 (6 bases). V was clipped by 1 base and J by 4 bases, with 17 bases between them. CDR1 and CDR2 from the germline V gene are SGHRS and YFSETQ. The length of the CDR3 is 16 residues. CDR3 loop: CASSLQQGLAGETQYF. The CDR3 region has the DNA TGCGCCAGCAGCTTGCAGCAGGGGCTCGCTGGAGAGACCCAGTACTTC.

The V and J genes are TRBV9 and TRBJ2-1; 14 nucleotides align to TRBD2. Germline loops: CDR1 SGDLS, CDR2 YYNGEE. The junction had 6 bases not matched to a gene; V was cut back by 2 bases and J by 2 bases. This CDR3 is built from 18 residues. This CDR3 is CASSVSGLAGDTYNEQFF. The DNA of the CDR3 is TGTGCCAGCAGCGTCTCGGGACTAGCGGGAGACACCTACAATGAGCAGTTCTTC.

The J gene is TRBJ1-2, the V gene TRBV11-2; D is ambiguous. This CDR3 is built from 14 residues. Looked up from germline, CDR1 is SGHAT and CDR2 is FQNNGV. The V and J ends lost 0 bases and 8 bases respectively, with 13 bases between them. The CDR3 loop is CASSLESTGRGYTF. CDR3 DNA: TGTGCCAGCAGCTTAGAATCGACGGGAAGAGGCTACACCTTC.

About this clone itself: The same CDR3 also results from other DNA sequences found in this sample. The CDR3 protein is CASRTGLNTEAFF. The CDR3 DNA is TGTGCCAGCAGGACAGGGCTGAACACTGAAGCTTTCTTT. The rearrangement joins TRBV2 to TRBJ1-1, with TRBD1 identical over 7 bases. CDR3 length: 13 residues. From germline, CDR1 is SNHLY and CDR2 FYNNEI. V lost 6 bases to trimming and J lost 0 bases; unmatched junction nucleotides: 1. Using reference TRBV2 and TRBJ1-1 for the parts outside the CDR3, the full variable domain is EPEVTQTPSHQVTQMGQEVILRCVPISNHLYFYWYRQILGQKVEFLVSFYNNEISEKSEIFDDQFSVERPDGSNFTLKIRSTKLEDSAMYFCASRTGLNTEAFFGQGTRLTVV.

The chain uses TRBV18 and TRBJ2-2, with D possibly TRBD1 on 6 matching bases. V lost 1 base and J 5 bases, leaving 11 bases between the germline ends. CDR1 and CDR2 (germline): KGHSH, LQKENI. The CDR3 sequence is 15 residues long. CDR3 sequence: CASSPLITGTGELFF. The CDR3 DNA reads TGTGCCAGCTCACCACTGATAACAGGGACCGGGGAGCTGTTTTTT.

The chain recombines TRBV7-9 with TRBJ2-7; 11 bases are shared with TRBD2. Germline V gene lookup returns CDR1 SEHNR and CDR2 FQNEAQ (reference sequence). V shed 5 bases, J shed 7 bases, and the junction held 13 bases outside the gene matches. The CDR3 is 16 amino acids. The CDR3 is CASSGGTSGLVGEQYF. DNA of the CDR3: TGTGCCAGCAGCGGCGGGACTAGCGGACTTGTTGGGGAGCAGTACTTC.

This clone showed up just once. This chain joins TRBV4-2 and TRBJ1-2; TRBD1 agrees at 7 bases. Germline CDR1 is LGHNA and CDR2 is YNFKEQ. After removal of 5 bases from V and 3 bases from J, the junction contained 3 bases not matched to a gene. The CDR3 length is 13 residues. DNA for the CDR3: TGTGCCAGCAGCTCGGGACAGTACTATGGCTACACCTTC. Translating gives CASSSGQYYGYTF.

This clone was recorded only once. The V gene is TRBV29-1, the J gene TRBJ2-7; TRBD1 agrees at 8 bases. Germline trimming cut 6 bases from V and 3 bases from J; bases unmatched to any gene: 10. The germline V gene has CDR1 SQVTM and CDR2 ANQGSEA. The CDR3 length is 14 residues. Written as DNA, the CDR3 is TGCAGCGTCTCCAGGGGGCTCACATACTACGAGCAGTACTTC. Its translation is CSVSRGLTYYEQYF.

The genes are TRBV6-1 and TRBJ2-7; 7 bases agree with TRBD2. Trimming removed 2 bases from V and 4 bases from J; junction bases left unmatched: 8. The CDR3 covers 15 residues. The germline gives CDR1 MNHNS, CDR2 SASEGT. The CDR3 nucleotides read TGTGCCAGCAGTGAACGAACACCCGGGGGGTACGAGCAGTACGTC. Amino acid sequence: CASSERTPGGYEQYV.

DNA for the CDR3: TGTGCCAGTAATCGACAGCCGGGCTCCTACGAGCAGTACGTC. This codes for CASNRQPGSYEQYV. V usage is TRBV19 and J usage is TRBJ2-7; the D gene is possibly TRBD1 (5 bases). V lost 7 bases and J lost 0, with 13 bases in between. The germline gives CDR1 LNHDA, CDR2 SQIVND (reference sequence). CDR3 length: 14 amino acids.

The chain employs TRBV25-1 and TRBJ1-4, with D perhaps TRBD1 (5 bases). The ends were cut back, 2 bases at V and 10 bases at J, with 11 bases in the middle. This CDR3 has 13 residues. Germline V lookup: CDR1 MGHDK, CDR2 SYGVNS. The CDR3 nucleotides read TGTGCCAGCAGTGAAGGGGCGCGCGGAAAACTGTTTTTT. Its protein product is CASSEGARGKLFF.

The chain couples TRBV11-3 to TRBJ2-1; 8 positions match TRBD2. CDR1 is SGHNT and CDR2 is YENEEA in the germline V gene. The CDR3 has 17 residues. The J segment lost 4 bases and the V segment lost 5 bases, leaving 13 bases of the junction unmatched. The CDR3 loop reads CASSRSTGGVTYNEQFF. The CDR3 bases are TGTGCCAGCAGCCGGTCCACCGGGGGGGTAACTTACAATGAGCAGTTCTTC.

This clone showed up just once. DNA of the CDR3: TGTGCCAGCAGCCCCTGGGGGACACAGGGGCGGGGTGCCGGGGAGCTGTTTTTT. Translating it yields CASSPWGTQGRGAGELFF. The rearrangement joins TRBV11-2 to TRBJ2-2, with TRBD1 as a possible D gene (7 bases). The germline gives CDR1 SGHAT, CDR2 FQNNGV. V was trimmed by 5 bases and J by 6 bases, leaving 25 bases between them. The CDR3 is 18 residues long.

This clone occurred a few times. The chain employs TRBV9 and TRBJ1-5, with 9 nucleotides matching TRBD1. The germline V gene encodes CDR1 SGDLS and CDR2 YYNGEE. J lost 2 bases, V lost 4 bases, and 10 bases had no gene match. This CDR3 contains 17 residues. The CDR3 sequence: CASSPGTGRGGNQPQHF. In DNA, the CDR3 is TGTGCCAGCAGCCCTGGGACAGGGCGGGGAGGCAATCAGCCCCAGCATTTT. Based on the CDR3 plus reference TRBV9 and TRBJ1-5, the full variable domain is DSGVTQTPKHLITATGQRVTLRCSPRSGDLSVYWYQQSLDQGLQFLIQYYNGEERAKGNILERFSAQQFPDLHSELNLSSLELGDSALYFCASSPGTGRGGNQPQHFGDGTRLSIL.

The genes are TRBV5-1 and TRBJ1-3; D gene unclear. The V end lost 4 bases, the J end lost 1 base, and 12 bases lay between the germline ends. The length of the CDR3 is 15 residues. The V gene's germline CDR1 is SGHRS and CDR2 YFSETQ. CDR3 region: CASSLENRSGNTIYF. The CDR3, as DNA: TGCGCCAGCAGCCTTGAAAACAGATCTGGAAACACCATATATTTT. Drawing the rest from reference TRBV5-1 and TRBJ1-3, the complete variable domain is KAGVTQTPRYLIKTRGQQVTLSCSPISGHRSVSWYQQTPGQGLQFLFEYFSETQRNKGNFPGRFSGRQFSNSRSEMNVSTLELGDSALYLCASSLENRSGNTIYFGEGSWLTVV.

This sequence joins TRBV7-9 and TRBJ2-5; perhaps TRBD2 as D (5 bases). CDR1 is SEHNR and CDR2 is FQNEAQ in the germline V gene (reference sequence). This CDR3 contains 14 residues. Trimming took off 8 bases at V and 5 bases at J, with 18 bases between the two ends. CDR3: CASHGPGGGETQYF. The CDR3 nucleotides read TGTGCCAGCCACGGTCCAGGAGGCGGGGAGACCCAGTACTTC.